This entry describes one TCR beta chain. The entry originates in a study of blood T cell repertoires in COVID-19. Clinical history as reported by participants underpinned cohort assignment. Clones were sequenced by immunoSEQ multiplex PCR, and TCRdb holds only the in-frame ones, with some missing. The sample gives under 200,000 clones, 70% to 90% of which show up once; 6.5% to 9% is in the top ten. CDR1 is WNHNN and CDR2 is SYGVQD in the germline V gene (reference sequence). Trimming took off 3 bases at V and 3 bases at J, with 12 bases between the two ends. This CDR3 comprises 15 residues. Input material: PBMCs or T cells enriched from blood (not recorded which). This TCR was sampled from a woman aged 18-29 years who had recovered from COVID-19. V is TRBV10-1 and J is TRBJ2-1; TRBD1 is a possible D gene (7 bases). CDR3 coding DNA: TGCGCCAGCAGTGATTCAGGGGGGTTCTACAATGAGCAGTTCTTC. It codes for CASSDSGGFYNEQFF.